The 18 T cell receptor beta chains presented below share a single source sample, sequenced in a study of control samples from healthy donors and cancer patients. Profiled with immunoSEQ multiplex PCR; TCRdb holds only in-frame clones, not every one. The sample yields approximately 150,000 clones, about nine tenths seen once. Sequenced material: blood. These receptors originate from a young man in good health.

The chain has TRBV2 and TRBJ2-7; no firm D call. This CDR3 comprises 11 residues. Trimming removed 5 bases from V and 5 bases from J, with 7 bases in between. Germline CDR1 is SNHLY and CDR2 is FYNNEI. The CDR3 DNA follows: TGTGCCAGCAGTCCCGCTGACGAGCAGTACTTC. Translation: CASSPADEQYF.

The CDR3 protein is CASSRSEGSSGNTIYF. DNA for the CDR3: TGTGCCAGCAGCCGCAGCGAAGGGAGCTCTGGAAACACCATATATTTT. V usage is TRBV3-1 (or the pseudogene TRBV3-2) and J usage is TRBJ1-3; no reliable D call. The V end was cut by 4 bases, the J end by 0 bases, with 13 bases between. The CDR3 totals 16 residues. CDR1 is LGHDT, CDR2 YNNKEL, per germline (reference sequence).

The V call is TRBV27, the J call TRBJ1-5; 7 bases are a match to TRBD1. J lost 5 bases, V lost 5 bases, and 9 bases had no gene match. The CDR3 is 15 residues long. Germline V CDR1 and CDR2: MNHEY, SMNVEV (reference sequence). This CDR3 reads CASSPPDRRHQPQHF. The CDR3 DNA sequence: TGTGCCAGCAGTCCCCCGGACAGGAGACATCAGCCCCAGCATTTT.

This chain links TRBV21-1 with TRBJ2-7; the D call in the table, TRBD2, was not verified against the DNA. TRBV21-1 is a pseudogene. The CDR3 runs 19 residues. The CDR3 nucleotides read TGTGCCAGCAGCAAACAGCCTAGCGGGAGGAATAAGGGGGCCTACGAGCAGTACTTC. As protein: CASSKQPSGRNKGAYEQYF.

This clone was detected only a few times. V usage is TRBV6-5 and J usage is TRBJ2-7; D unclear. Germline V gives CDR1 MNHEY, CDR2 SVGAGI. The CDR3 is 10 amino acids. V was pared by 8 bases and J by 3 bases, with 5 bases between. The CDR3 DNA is TGTGCCAGCGGATTCTACGAGCAGTACTTC. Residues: CASGFYEQYF.

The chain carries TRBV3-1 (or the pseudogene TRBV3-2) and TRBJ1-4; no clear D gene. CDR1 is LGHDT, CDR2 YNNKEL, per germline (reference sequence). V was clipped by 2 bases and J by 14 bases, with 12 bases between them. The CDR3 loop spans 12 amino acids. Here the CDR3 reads CASSQTRAALFF. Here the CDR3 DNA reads TGTGCCAGCAGCCAAACTAGGGCCGCGCTGTTTTTT.

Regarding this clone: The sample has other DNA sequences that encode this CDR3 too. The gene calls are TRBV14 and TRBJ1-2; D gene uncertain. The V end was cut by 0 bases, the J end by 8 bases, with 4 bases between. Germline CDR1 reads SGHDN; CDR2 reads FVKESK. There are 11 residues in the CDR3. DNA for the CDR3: TGTGCCAGCAGCCAAGAGGGGGGCTACACCTTC. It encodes CASSQEGGYTF.

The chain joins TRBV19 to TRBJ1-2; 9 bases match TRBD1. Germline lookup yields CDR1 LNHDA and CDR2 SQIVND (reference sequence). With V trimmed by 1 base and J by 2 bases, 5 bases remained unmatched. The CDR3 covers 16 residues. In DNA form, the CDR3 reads TGTGCCAGTAGTATAGGGGGGACAGGGTTCAACTATGGCTACACCTTC. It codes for CASSIGGTGFNYGYTF.

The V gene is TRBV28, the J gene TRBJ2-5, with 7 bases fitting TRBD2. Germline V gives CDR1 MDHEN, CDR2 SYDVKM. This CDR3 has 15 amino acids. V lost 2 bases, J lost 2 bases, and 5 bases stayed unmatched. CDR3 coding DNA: TGTGCCAGCAGTTTAAGATTTAGCGGGCAAGAGACCCAGTACTTC. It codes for CASSLRFSGQETQYF.

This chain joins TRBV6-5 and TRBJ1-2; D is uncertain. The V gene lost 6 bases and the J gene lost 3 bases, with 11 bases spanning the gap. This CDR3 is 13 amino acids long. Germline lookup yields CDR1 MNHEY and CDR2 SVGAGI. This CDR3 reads CASRPQDYYGYTF. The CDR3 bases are TGTGCCAGCAGACCTCAGGACTACTATGGCTACACCTTC.

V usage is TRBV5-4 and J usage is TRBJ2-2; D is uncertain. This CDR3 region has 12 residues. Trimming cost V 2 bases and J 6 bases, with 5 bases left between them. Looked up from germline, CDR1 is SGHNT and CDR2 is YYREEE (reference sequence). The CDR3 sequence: CASSLGSGELFF. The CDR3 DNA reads TGTGCCAGCAGCTTAGGGTCCGGGGAGCTGTTTTTT. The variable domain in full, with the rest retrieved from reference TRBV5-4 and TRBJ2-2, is ETGVTQSPTHLIKTRGQQVTLRCSSQSGHNTVSWYQQALGQGPQFIFQYYREEENGRGNFPPRFSGLQFPNYSSELNVNALELDDSALYLCASSLGSGELFFGEGSRLTVL.

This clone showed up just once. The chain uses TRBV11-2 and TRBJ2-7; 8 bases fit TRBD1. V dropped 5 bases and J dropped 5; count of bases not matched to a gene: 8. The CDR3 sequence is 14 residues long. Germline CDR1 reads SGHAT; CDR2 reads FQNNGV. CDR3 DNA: TGTGCCAGCAGCAACGGACAGGGTTTACACGAGCAGTACTTC. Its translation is CASSNGQGLHEQYF.

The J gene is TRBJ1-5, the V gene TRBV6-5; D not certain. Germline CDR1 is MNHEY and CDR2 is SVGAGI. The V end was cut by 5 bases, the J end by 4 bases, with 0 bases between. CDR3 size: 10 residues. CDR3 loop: CASSNQPQHF. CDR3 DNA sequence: TGTGCCAGCAGTAATCAGCCCCAGCATTTT.

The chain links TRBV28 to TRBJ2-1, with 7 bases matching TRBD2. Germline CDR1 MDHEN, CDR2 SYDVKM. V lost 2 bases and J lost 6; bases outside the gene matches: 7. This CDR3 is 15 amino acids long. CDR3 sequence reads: CASSLGGGQINEQFF. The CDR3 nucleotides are TGTGCCAGCAGTTTAGGGGGAGGGCAAATCAATGAGCAGTTCTTC.

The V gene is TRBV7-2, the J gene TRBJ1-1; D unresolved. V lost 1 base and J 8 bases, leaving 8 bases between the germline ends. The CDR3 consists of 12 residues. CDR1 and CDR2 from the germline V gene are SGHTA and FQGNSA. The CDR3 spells CASSLGVTEAFF. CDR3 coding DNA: TGTGCCAGCAGCTTAGGCGTCACAGAAGCTTTCTTT.

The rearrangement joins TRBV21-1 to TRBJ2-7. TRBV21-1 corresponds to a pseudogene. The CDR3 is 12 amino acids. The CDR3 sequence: CAGTVGWYEQYF. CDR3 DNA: TGTGCCGGGACGGTGGGATGGTACGAGCAGTACTTC.

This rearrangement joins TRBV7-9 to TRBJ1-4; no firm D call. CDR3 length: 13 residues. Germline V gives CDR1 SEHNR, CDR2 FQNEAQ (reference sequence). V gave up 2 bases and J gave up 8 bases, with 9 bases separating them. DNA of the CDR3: TGTGCCAGCAGCTTAATCCAGGAAGAAAAACTGTTTTTT. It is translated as CASSLIQEEKLFF.

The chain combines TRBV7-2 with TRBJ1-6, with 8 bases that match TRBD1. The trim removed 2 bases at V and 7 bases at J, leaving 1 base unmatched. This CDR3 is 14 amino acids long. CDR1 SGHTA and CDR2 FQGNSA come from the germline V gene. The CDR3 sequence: CASSLRTGNSPLHF. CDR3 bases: TGTGCCAGCAGCTTAAGGACAGGGAATTCACCCCTCCACTTT.